The 8 T cell receptor beta chains presented below share a single source sample, sequenced in a study of response to subunit inactivated influenza vaccine (dated by TCRdb to 2017 to 2018). Library construction relied on RT-PCR. The listed sequencing device is Illumina HiSeq 2500. The public reads were quality trimmed at Q25 with fastp and then assembled into clones with MiXCR by TCRdb, keeping productive beta chains. CDR3 protein sequences are deduplicated, and each keeps its most common genes and DNA. Recorded for this sample are some 570,000 distinct CDR3 sequences; approximately 11% of them occurred a single time. The top ten constitute approximately 10% of the sample. Another study also made use of these data, one on T cells expressing NK-cell markers. As the second paper documents: 5'RACE template switching, by which a universal primer site and unique molecular identifiers were added, was used to make TCR beta cDNA libraries.

The sample consisted of PBMCs from blood, taken on the day of vaccination. The source of these receptors is a man aged 45-60 years who received an inactivated influenza vaccine. Donor details come from another sample of the same person, matched by shared clones.

This clonotype was observed a few times. CDR3 residues: CSAPQDWNTGELFF. CDR3 DNA: TGCAGTGCCCCACAGGACTGGAACACCGGGGAGCTGTTTTTT. J is TRBJ2-2 and V is TRBV20-1, with D tentatively TRBD1 or TRBD2 (5 bases each). Germline CDR1 and CDR2: DFQATT and SNEGSKA (reference sequence). Trimming cost V 6 bases and J 1 base, with 12 bases left between them. CDR3 length equals 14 residues.

This clonotype appeared a few times. The gene calls are TRBV20-1 and TRBJ2-1; 7 nucleotides align to TRBD2. From germline, CDR1 is DFQATT and CDR2 SNEGSKA (reference sequence). The CDR3 sequence is 12 residues long. Trimming cost V 3 bases and J 6 bases; bases outside gene matches: 2. The CDR3 DNA follows: TGCAGTGCTAGGGGCGGGGGCAATGAGCAGTTCTTC. This codes for CSARGGGNEQFF.

This clonotype was seen a handful of times. V and J are TRBV5-1 and TRBJ2-1, with 9 bases aligning to TRBD2. This CDR3 comprises 18 residues. From germline, CDR1 is SGHRS and CDR2 YFSETQ. Unmatched junction bases numbered 8, after V lost 1 base and J lost 0 bases. The CDR3 bases are TGCGCCAGCAGCTTGTCCGGTAGCGGGAGTATCTCCTACAATGAGCAGTTCTTC. Translated, it gives CASSLSGSGSISYNEQFF.

This clonotype has ten or more counts. V and J are TRBV5-1 and TRBJ2-7; D gene unclear. Germline V CDR1 and CDR2: SGHRS, YFSETQ. The V end was cut by 2 bases, the J end by 1 base, with 10 bases between. The CDR3 extends over 14 amino acids. CDR3 sequence (DNA): TGCGCCAGCAGCTTTTCGGTCGGGTCCTACGAGCAGTACTTC. As protein: CASSFSVGSYEQYF. Variable domain in full (rest from reference TRBV5-1 and TRBJ2-7): KAGVTQTPRYLIKTRGQQVTLSCSPISGHRSVSWYQQTPGQGLQFLFEYFSETQRNKGNFPGRFSGRQFSNSRSEMNVSTLELGDSALYLCASSFSVGSYEQYFGPGTRLTVT.

Concerning this clonotype itself: Its ends do not fully match the called genes, so a read error is possible. The V gene is TRBV13, the J gene TRBJ2-4; D may be TRBD1 (6 bases). Looked up from germline, CDR1 is PRHDT and CDR2 is FYEKMQ (reference sequence). The CDR3 runs to 16 residues. DNA of the CDR3: TGCGCCAGCAGCTTAGAACAGGGTCTTGCCAAAAACATTCAGTACTTC. Its protein is CASSLEQGLAKNIQYF.

In this sample, this clonotype turned up a few times. This chain connects TRBV12-3 or TRBV12-4 to TRBJ2-7; TRBD2 aligns across 12 bases. J lost 7 bases, V lost 6 bases, and 1 base had no gene match. This CDR3 contains 12 residues. The CDR3 DNA reads as TGTGCCAGCAGCGGACTAGCGGGAGAGCAGTACTTC. Translating gives CASSGLAGEQYF.

Turning to this clonotype: One end of the junction is discordant with germline, which a read error may explain. In DNA form, the CDR3 reads TGTGCCAGCAATGAAGGGCAGACAGATACGCAGTATTTT. Translating gives CASNEGQTDTQYF. The chain employs TRBV6-1 and TRBJ2-3; D unresolved. CDR3 length: 13 residues. Germline assignment: CDR1 MNHNS and CDR2 SASEGT.

The rearrangement joins TRBV27 to TRBJ1-5; 7 bases fit TRBD1. The CDR3 loop spans 15 amino acids. The V segment lost 7 bases and the J segment 6 bases; nucleotides outside the gene matches: 12. CDR1 and CDR2 from the germline V gene are MNHEY and SMNVEV (reference sequence). DNA of the CDR3: TGTGCCAGCAAACCTACAGGGGCTTCGGGTCAGCCCCAGCATTTT. This codes for CASKPTGASGQPQHF.